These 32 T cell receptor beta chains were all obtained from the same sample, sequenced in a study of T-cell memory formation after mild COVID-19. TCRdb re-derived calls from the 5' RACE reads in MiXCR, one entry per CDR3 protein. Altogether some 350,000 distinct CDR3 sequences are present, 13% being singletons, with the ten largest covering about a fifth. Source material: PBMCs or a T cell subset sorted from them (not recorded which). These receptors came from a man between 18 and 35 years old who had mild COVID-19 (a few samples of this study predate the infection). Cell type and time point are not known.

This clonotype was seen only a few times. CDR3 in amino acids: CASSLLASRRETQYF. CDR3 nucleotide sequence: TGTGCCAGCAGCTTGCTCGCTAGTCGTCGAGAGACCCAGTACTTC. The genes are TRBV5-6 and TRBJ2-5, with D unresolved. Germline CDR1 reads SGHDT; CDR2 reads YYEEEE. CDR3 length equals 15 residues. V lost 1 base and J 4 bases, leaving 14 bases between the germline ends.

The DNA for the CDR3 is TGTGCCAGCAGAACCGGGGGAGGACTCACCGGGGAGCTGTTTTTT. It encodes CASRTGGGLTGELFF. This sequence joins TRBV5-6 and TRBJ2-2, with D possibly TRBD2 on 6 matching bases. With 5 bases removed from V and 4 bases from J, the gap between germline ends came to 15 bases. CDR1 is SGHDT, CDR2 YYEEEE, per germline. This CDR3 is built from 15 residues. The variable domain in full, with the rest retrieved from reference TRBV5-6 and TRBJ2-2, is DAGVTQSPTHLIKTRGQQVTLRCSPKSGHDTVSWYQQALGQGPQFIFQYYEEEERQRGNFPDRFSGHQFPNYSSELNVNALLLGDSALYLCASRTGGGLTGELFFGEGSRLTVL.

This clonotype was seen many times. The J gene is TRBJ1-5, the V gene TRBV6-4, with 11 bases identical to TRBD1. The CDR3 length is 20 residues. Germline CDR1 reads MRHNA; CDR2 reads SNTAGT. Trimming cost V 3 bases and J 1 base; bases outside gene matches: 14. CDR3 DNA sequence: TGTGCCAGCAGTGAAGTAGCCGGGACAGGGGGGCCGAAGAGCAATCAGCCCCAGCATTTT. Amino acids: CASSEVAGTGGPKSNQPQHF.

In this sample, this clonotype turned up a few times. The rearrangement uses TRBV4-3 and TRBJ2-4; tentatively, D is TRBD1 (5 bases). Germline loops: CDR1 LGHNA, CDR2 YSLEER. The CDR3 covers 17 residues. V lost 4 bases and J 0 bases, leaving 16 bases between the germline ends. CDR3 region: CASSPRWTTLAKNIQYF. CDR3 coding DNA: TGCGCCAGCAGCCCAAGATGGACAACACTAGCCAAAAACATTCAGTACTTC.

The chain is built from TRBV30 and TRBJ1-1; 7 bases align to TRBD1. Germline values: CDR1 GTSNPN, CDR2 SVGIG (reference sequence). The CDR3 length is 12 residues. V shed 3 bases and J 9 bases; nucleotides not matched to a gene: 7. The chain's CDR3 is CAWSAQGGKAFF. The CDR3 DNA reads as TGTGCCTGGAGCGCGCAGGGGGGAAAAGCTTTCTTT. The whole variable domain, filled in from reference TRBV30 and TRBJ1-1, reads SQTIHQWPATLVQPVGSPLSLECTVEGTSNPNLYWYRQAAGRGLQLLFYSVGIGQISSEVPQNLSASRPQDRQFILSSKKLLLSDSGFYLCAWSAQGGKAFFGQGTRLTVV.

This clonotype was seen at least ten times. The CDR3 nucleotides read TGCGCCAGCAGCTTGCGGGGAGTAGGAGGGGTGGGATACAATGAGCAGTTCTTC. Encoded protein: CASSLRGVGGVGYNEQFF. The V and J genes are TRBV5-1 and TRBJ2-1, with D possibly matching TRBD2 (6 bases). V lost 1 base, J lost 4 bases, and 21 bases lay in between. The germline gives CDR1 SGHRS, CDR2 YFSETQ. The CDR3 contains 18 residues.

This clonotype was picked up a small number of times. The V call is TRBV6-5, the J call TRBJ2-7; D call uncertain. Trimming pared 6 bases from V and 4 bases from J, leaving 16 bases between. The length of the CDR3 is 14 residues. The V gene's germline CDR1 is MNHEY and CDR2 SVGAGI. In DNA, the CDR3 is TGTGCCAGCAGACGCTCCTCCGACGGGTACGAGCAGTACGTC. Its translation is CASRRSSDGYEQYV.

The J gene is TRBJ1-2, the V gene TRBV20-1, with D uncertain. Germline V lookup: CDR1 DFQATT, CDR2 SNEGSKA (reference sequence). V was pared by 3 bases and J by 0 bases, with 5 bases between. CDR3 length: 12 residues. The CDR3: CSASNSNYGYTF. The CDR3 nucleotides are TGCAGTGCTAGCAATTCTAACTATGGCTACACCTTC.

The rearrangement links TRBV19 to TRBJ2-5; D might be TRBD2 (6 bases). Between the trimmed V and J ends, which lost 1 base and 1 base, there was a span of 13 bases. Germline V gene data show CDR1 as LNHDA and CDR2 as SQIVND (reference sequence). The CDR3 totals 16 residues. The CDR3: CASSIADGSFQETQYF. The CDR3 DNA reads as TGTGCCAGTAGTATAGCCGACGGGAGTTTCCAAGAGACCCAGTACTTC.

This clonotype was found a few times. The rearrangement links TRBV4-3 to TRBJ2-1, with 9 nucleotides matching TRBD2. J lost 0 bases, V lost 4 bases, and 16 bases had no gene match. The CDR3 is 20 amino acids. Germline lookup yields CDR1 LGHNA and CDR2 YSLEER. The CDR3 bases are TGCGCCAGCAGCCGAGGTTGGGGCGGGGGGGCTCGCCGCTCCTACAATGAGCAGTTCTTC. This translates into CASSRGWGGGARRSYNEQFF.

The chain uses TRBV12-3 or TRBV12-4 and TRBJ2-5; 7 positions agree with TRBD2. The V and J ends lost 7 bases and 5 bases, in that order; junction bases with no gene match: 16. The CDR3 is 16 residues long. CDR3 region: CASTLWAGEEGETQYF. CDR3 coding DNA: TGTGCCAGCACCCTGTGGGCGGGGGAAGAGGGTGAGACCCAGTACTTC.

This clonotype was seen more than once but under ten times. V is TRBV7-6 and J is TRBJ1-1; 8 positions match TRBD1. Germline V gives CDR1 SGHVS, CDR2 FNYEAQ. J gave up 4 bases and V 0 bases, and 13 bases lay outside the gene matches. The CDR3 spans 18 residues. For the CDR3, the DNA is TGTGCCAGCAGCTTAGCCCAACTTTCCAGGGGGCGGGTCACTGAAGCTTTCTTT. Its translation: CASSLAQLSRGRVTEAFF.

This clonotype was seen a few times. CDR3 sequence (DNA): TGCGCCAGCACCATGGGACAGGGATGTTGCCGCGTCTGGTACGAGCAGTACGTC. This encodes CASTMGQGCCRVWYEQYV. The rearrangement uses TRBV5-1 and TRBJ2-7; TRBD1 matches 9 bases. The V segment lost 6 bases and the J segment 4 bases; nucleotides outside the gene matches: 20. The CDR3 is 18 residues long. Germline loops: CDR1 SGHRS, CDR2 YFSETQ.

In DNA form, the CDR3 reads TGCGCCAGCAAGTCGAAGGGCGGGGGGGCCACAGATACGCAGTATTTT. Translation gives CASKSKGGGATDTQYF. This chain joins TRBV5-1 and TRBJ2-3; 9 positions match TRBD2. Per the germline V gene, CDR1 is SGHRS and CDR2 is YFSETQ. The CDR3 runs to 16 residues. V lost 6 bases and J lost 2; bases outside the gene matches: 10.

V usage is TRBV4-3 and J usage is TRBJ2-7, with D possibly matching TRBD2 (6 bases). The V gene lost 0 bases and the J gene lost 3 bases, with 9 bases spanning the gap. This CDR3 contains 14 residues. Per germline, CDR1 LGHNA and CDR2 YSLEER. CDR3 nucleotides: TGCGCCAGCAGCCAAGACCGGGAGAACTACGAGCAGTACTTC. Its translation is CASSQDRENYEQYF.

The CDR3 sequence: CAWSVLEGGYTF. The CDR3 bases are TGTGCCTGGAGTGTACTAGAGGGGGGCTACACCTTC. The chain links TRBV30 to TRBJ1-2; tentatively, D is TRBD1 (5 bases). The CDR3 covers 12 residues. Germline loops: CDR1 GTSNPN, CDR2 SVGIG (reference sequence). The V end lost 0 bases, the J end lost 8 bases, and 10 bases lay between the germline ends.

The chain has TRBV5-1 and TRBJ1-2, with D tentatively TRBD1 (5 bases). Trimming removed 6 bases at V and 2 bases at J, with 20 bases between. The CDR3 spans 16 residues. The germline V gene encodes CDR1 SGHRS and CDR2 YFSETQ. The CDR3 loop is CASTIGVGTANYGYTF. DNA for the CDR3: TGCGCCAGCACCATTGGGGTAGGGACGGCGAACTATGGCTACACCTTC.

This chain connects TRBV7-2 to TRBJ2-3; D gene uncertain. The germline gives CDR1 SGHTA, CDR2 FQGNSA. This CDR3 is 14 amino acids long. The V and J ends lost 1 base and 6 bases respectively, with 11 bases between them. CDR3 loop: CASSLDFSSDTQYF. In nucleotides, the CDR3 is TGTGCCAGCAGCTTAGACTTCTCGAGCGATACGCAGTATTTT.

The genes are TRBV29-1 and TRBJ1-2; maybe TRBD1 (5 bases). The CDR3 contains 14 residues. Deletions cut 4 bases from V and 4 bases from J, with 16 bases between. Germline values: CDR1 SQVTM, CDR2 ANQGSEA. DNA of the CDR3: TGCAGCGTTGCGTCAGGGTATAAAGGCTATGGCTACACCTTC. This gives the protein CSVASGYKGYGYTF.

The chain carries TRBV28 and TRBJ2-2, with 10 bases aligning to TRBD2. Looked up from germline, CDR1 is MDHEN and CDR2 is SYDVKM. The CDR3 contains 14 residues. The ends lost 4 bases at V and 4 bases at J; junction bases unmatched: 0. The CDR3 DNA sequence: TGTGCCAGCAGTTCTAGCGGGGGCACCGGGGAGCTGTTTTTT. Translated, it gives CASSSSGGTGELFF.

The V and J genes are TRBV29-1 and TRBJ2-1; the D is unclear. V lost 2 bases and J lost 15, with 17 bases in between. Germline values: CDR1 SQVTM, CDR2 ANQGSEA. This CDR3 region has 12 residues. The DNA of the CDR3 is TGCAGCGTTGAACCGGCAACCCCTGGTGCGTTCTTC. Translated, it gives CSVEPATPGAFF.

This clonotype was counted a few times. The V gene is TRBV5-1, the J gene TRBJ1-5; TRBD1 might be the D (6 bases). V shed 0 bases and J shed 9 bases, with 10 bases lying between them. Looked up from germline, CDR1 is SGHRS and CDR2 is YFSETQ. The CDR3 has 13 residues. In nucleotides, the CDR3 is TGCGCCAGCAGCTTGGTTGGGGGCAGGCCCCAGCATTTT. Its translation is CASSLVGGRPQHF. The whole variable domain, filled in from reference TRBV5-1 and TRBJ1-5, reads KAGVTQTPRYLIKTRGQQVTLSCSPISGHRSVSWYQQTPGQGLQFLFEYFSETQRNKGNFPGRFSGRQFSNSRSEMNVSTLELGDSALYLCASSLVGGRPQHFGDGTRLSIL.

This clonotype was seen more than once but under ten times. CDR3 bases: TGTGCCAGCAGCTTAGGAAGACATAGCAATCAGCCCCAGCATTTT. It specifies CASSLGRHSNQPQHF. The rearrangement links TRBV7-2 to TRBJ1-5; no clear D. V lost 1 base and J lost 0, with 7 bases in between. The CDR3 has 15 amino acids. In germline, CDR1 is SGHTA, CDR2 FQGNSA.

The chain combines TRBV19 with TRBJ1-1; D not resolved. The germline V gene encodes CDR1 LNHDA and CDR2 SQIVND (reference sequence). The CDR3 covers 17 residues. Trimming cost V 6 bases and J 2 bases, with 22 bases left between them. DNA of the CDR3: TGTGCCAGTAGACGGAGGAGTCCGTCGGCCGAAAACACTGAAGCTTTCTTT. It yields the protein CASRRRSPSAENTEAFF.

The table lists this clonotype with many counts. This CDR3 is CASSLTASGASTDTQYF. For the CDR3, the DNA is TGTGCCAGCAGCTTAACGGCTAGCGGGGCGAGCACAGATACGCAGTATTTT. The chain combines TRBV7-6 with TRBJ2-3; 9 bases are a match to TRBD2. With V trimmed by 2 bases and J by 0 bases, 6 bases remained unmatched. This CDR3 region has 17 residues. CDR1 SGHVS and CDR2 FNYEAQ come from the germline V gene. Full variable domain (remainder filled in from reference TRBV7-6 and TRBJ2-3): GAGVSQSPRYKVTKRGQDVALRCDPISGHVSLYWYRQALGQGPEFLTYFNYEAQQDKSGLPNDRFSAERPEGSISTLTIQRTEQRDSAMYRCASSLTASGASTDTQYFGPGTRLTVL.

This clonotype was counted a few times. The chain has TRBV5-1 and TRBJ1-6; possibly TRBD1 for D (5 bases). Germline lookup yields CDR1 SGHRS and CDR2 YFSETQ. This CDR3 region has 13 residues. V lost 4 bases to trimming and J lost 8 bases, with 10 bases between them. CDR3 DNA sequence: TGCGCCAGCAGCACGGAAGGGGATTCACCCCTCCACTTT. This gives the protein CASSTEGDSPLHF.

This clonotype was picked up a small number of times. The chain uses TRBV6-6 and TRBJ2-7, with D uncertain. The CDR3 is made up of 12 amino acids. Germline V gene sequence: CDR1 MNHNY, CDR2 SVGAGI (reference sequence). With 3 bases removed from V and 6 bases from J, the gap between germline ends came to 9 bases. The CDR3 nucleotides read TGTGCCAGCAGTTATTTAGGGTTCGAGCAGTACTTC. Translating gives CASSYLGFEQYF.

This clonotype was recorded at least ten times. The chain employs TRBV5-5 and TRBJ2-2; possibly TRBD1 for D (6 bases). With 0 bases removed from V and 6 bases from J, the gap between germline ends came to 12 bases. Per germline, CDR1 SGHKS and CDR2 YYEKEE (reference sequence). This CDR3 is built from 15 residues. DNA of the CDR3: TGTGCCAGCAGCTTGGCTCCGGCAGGGGCCGGGGAGCTGTTTTTT. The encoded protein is CASSLAPAGAGELFF.

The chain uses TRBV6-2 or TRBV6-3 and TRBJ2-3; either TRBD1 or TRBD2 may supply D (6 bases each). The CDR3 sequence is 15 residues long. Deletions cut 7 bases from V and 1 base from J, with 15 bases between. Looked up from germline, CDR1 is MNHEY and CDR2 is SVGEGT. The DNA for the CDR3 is TGTGCCAGCACCTGGGGGGCTAGGGGCACAGATACGCAGTATTTT. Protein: CASTWGARGTDTQYF.

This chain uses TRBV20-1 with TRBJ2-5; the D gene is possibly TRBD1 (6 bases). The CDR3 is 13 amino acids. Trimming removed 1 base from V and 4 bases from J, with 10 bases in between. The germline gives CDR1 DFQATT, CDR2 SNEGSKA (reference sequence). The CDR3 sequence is CSARVGGAETQYF. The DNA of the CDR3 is TGCAGTGCTAGAGTTGGGGGCGCAGAGACCCAGTACTTC.

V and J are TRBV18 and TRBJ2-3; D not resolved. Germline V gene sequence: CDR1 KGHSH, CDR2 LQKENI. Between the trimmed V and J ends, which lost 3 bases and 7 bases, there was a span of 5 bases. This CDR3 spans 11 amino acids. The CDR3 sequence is CASSPGNTQYF. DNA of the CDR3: TGTGCCAGCTCACCGGGGAATACGCAGTATTTT.

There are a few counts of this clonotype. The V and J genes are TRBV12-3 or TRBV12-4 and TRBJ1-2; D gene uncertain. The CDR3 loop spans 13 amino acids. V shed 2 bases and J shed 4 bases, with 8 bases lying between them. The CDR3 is CASSLTAAYGYTF. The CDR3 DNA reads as TGTGCCAGCAGTTTAACAGCTGCCTATGGCTACACCTTC.